This T cell receptor (beta chain) was identified during a study of shared clonotypes between healthy human individuals. Whole-study results and caveats: Rarefaction curves obtained for sorted subsets showed sequencing incomplete despite large depth.

As regards this clone: Its target is unknown.

Sequencing used immunoSEQ multiplex PCR; TCRdb keeps in-frame clones, though not all of them. The sample gives roughly 400,000 clones, around 96% of which show up once; approximately 0.32% is in the top ten. The specimen was memory CD8+ T cells sorted from blood. Described subset: CD45RO+ cells pooled with CCR7-negative TemRA cells. This TCR came from a man under 40 in good health.

CDR3 region: CASSQSGGSDTGELFF. CDR3 DNA: TGCGCCAGCAGCCAAAGCGGGGGGTCGGACACCGGGGAGCTGTTTTTT. The V and J genes are TRBV5-1 and TRBJ2-2; TRBD2 agrees at 9 bases. CDR1 is SGHRS and CDR2 is YFSETQ in the germline V gene. This CDR3 region has 16 residues. V shed 4 bases, J shed 3 bases, and the junction held 7 bases outside the gene matches.